This TCR beta chain derives from a study of blood T cell repertoires in COVID-19. Study summary: PBMCs, B-cell-depleted T cells, or T cells provided the cDNA or gDNA that made up the material.

Original analysis: Nucleated cell number was recorded as an estimate derived from reference gene primer amplification. Using immunoSEQ multiplex PCR, the repertoire was profiled, and TCRdb retains in-frame clones only, with some absent. V and J calls and clone size are as listed in that table; D and trimming were resolved from the DNA. The profile shows over 200,000 clones, approximately 88% of them singletons. This CDR3 comprises 16 residues. Trimming left V 3 bases short and J 2 bases short, with 15 bases between. Per germline, CDR1 SGHNT and CDR2 YYREEE (reference sequence). This chain connects TRBV5-4 to TRBJ2-1; possibly TRBD1 for D (8 bases). Material for sequencing was PBMCs or T cells enriched from blood (not recorded which). The TCR originated in a woman aged 25 to 39 who had been exposed to COVID-19. The CDR3 coding sequence is TGTGCCAGCAGCTCCATAACAGGGGGGGCCTACAATGAGCAGTTCTTC. Translated: CASSSITGGAYNEQFF.